This passage covers 15 T cell receptor beta chains from one sample sequenced in a study of T cells after yellow fever vaccination. TCRdb analysed the 5' RACE reads with MiXCR anew, one entry per CDR3 protein. The profile covers 150,000 to 200,000 distinct CDR3 sequences, with approximately 6.7% appearing a single time and approximately 2.4% taken by the ten largest. The sequencing here drew on CD4+ T cells sorted from PBMCs, taken 4 to 6 days after the first yellow fever vaccination. Every receptor here comes from a man aged 18 to 30 who received the YFV17D yellow fever vaccine.

This rearrangement joins TRBV12-3 or TRBV12-4 to TRBJ1-5; D is unclear. This CDR3 comprises 14 residues. Trimming took off 6 bases at V and 0 bases at J, with 9 bases between the two ends. The DNA for the CDR3 is TGTGCCAGCAGATCAACCTATAGCAATCAGCCCCAGCATTTT. It translates to CASRSTYSNQPQHF.

This clonotype was seen only a few times. The genes are TRBV3-1 and TRBJ1-5; no reliable D call. Trimming removed 0 bases at V and 4 bases at J, with 4 bases between. The germline V gene encodes CDR1 LGHDT and CDR2 YNNKEL (reference sequence). CDR3 length: 13 amino acids. As DNA, the CDR3 is TGTGCCAGCAGCCAAGATCTTAATCAGCCCCAGCATTTT. It is translated as CASSQDLNQPQHF.

This clonotype came up a few times. V usage is TRBV2 and J usage is TRBJ2-1, with D unclear. This CDR3 is 13 amino acids long. Germline V gene data show CDR1 as SNHLY and CDR2 as FYNNEI. Trimming left V 6 bases short and J 6 bases short, with 12 bases between. The CDR3 spells CASRKTASNEQFF. The CDR3 DNA follows: TGTGCCAGCAGGAAGACTGCTAGCAATGAGCAGTTCTTC.

The chain has TRBV20-1 and TRBJ2-1; D unclear. This CDR3 comprises 12 residues. Germline V gene lookup returns CDR1 DFQATT and CDR2 SNEGSKA (reference sequence). V lost 6 bases, J lost 9 bases, and 15 bases lay in between. The CDR3 DNA reads as TGCAGTGCCCCCCCGGAGCACGGTGAGCAGTTCTTC. Amino acid sequence: CSAPPEHGEQFF.

This clonotype was seen repeatedly, ten times or more. The CDR3 bases are TGTGCCAGTTCGGTGTCACGTCAGCCCCAGCATTTT. Protein: CASSVSRQPQHF. The chain joins TRBV19 to TRBJ1-5; D gene uncertain. Trimming took off 8 bases at V and 6 bases at J, with 11 bases between the two ends. Germline loops: CDR1 LNHDA, CDR2 SQIVND (reference sequence). The CDR3 totals 12 residues.

This clonotype was seen only a few times. The rearrangement links TRBV7-2 to TRBJ2-1; tentative D call: TRBD2 (6 bases). The CDR3 is 15 amino acids. Between the trimmed V and J ends, which lost 2 bases and 5 bases, there was a span of 13 bases. The germline V gene encodes CDR1 SGHTA and CDR2 FQGNSA. The CDR3 coding sequence is TGTGCCAGCAGCTTACCGCGGGGAAGTCACAATGAGCAGTTCTTC. Amino acids: CASSLPRGSHNEQFF.

V usage is TRBV7-9 and J usage is TRBJ2-3, with D uncertain. The CDR3 totals 12 residues. Trimming took off 5 bases at V and 5 bases at J, with 8 bases between the two ends. Germline V lookup: CDR1 SEHNR, CDR2 FQNEAQ (reference sequence). The CDR3 region has the DNA TGTGCCAGCAGCCAAGCCGGAGATACGCAGTATTTT. Amino acid sequence: CASSQAGDTQYF. The whole variable domain, remainder taken from reference TRBV7-9 and TRBJ2-3, is DTGVSQNPRHKITKRGQNVTFRCDPISEHNRLYWYRQTLGQGPEFLTYFQNEAQLEKSRLLSDRFSAERPKGSFSTLEIQRTEQGDSAMYLCASSQAGDTQYFGPGTRLTVL.

This clonotype was seen many times. The rearrangement uses TRBV19 and TRBJ2-1, with D hard to call. V lost 6 bases to trimming and J lost 4 bases, with 10 bases between them. The CDR3 length is 13 residues. Germline CDR1 reads LNHDA; CDR2 reads SQIVND (reference sequence). CDR3 coding DNA: TGTGCCAGTAGGGGCCGAGGTTACAATGAGCAGTTCTTC. Its translation: CASRGRGYNEQFF.

This clonotype appeared many times. The chain combines TRBV2 with TRBJ1-1, with a tentative D call TRBD1 (5 bases). The CDR3 spans 15 residues. CDR1 SNHLY and CDR2 FYNNEI come from the germline V gene. V shed 3 bases and J shed 1 base, with 12 bases lying between them. DNA for the CDR3: TGTGCCAGCAGTGAGGGGGGAAATGGGAACACTGAAGCTTTCTTT. Protein product: CASSEGGNGNTEAFF.

This clonotype showed up many times. The chain combines TRBV5-1 with TRBJ2-3, with unresolved D. The CDR3 is 12 amino acids. The germline gives CDR1 SGHRS, CDR2 YFSETQ. The V and J ends lost 1 base and 5 bases respectively, with 5 bases between them. The DNA of the CDR3 is TGCGCCAGCAGCTTGTCAATAGATACGCAGTATTTT. Protein: CASSLSIDTQYF. The full variable domain, its missing parts supplied by reference TRBV5-1 and TRBJ2-3, is KAGVTQTPRYLIKTRGQQVTLSCSPISGHRSVSWYQQTPGQGLQFLFEYFSETQRNKGNFPGRFSGRQFSNSRSEMNVSTLELGDSALYLCASSLSIDTQYFGPGTRLTVL.

In its sample, this clonotype was seen many times. The chain recombines TRBV12-3 or TRBV12-4 with TRBJ1-5; D might be TRBD1 (5 bases). The CDR3 consists of 14 residues. Trimming took off 5 bases at V and 7 bases at J, with 15 bases between the two ends. This CDR3 reads CASSLETVEQPQHF. The CDR3 coding sequence is TGTGCCAGCAGTCTTGAGACAGTGGAGCAGCCCCAGCATTTT.

The table lists this clonotype with many counts. Written as DNA, the CDR3 is TGTGCCAGCAACGACAGGGAGGATGAAAAACTGTTTTTT. The encoded protein is CASNDREDEKLFF. The V and J genes are TRBV4-2 and TRBJ1-4; 7 nucleotides agree with TRBD1. The CDR3 totals 13 residues. The ends lost 7 bases at V and 6 bases at J; junction bases unmatched: 5. Germline lookup yields CDR1 LGHNA and CDR2 YNFKEQ.

This clonotype was recorded many times. The chain carries TRBV7-2 and TRBJ2-1, with a tentative D call TRBD1 (5 bases). Germline V CDR1 and CDR2: SGHTA, FQGNSA. The V gene lost 6 bases and the J gene lost 4 bases, with 13 bases spanning the gap. This CDR3 has 14 amino acids. CDR3: CASSTGLMYNEQFF. Written as DNA, the CDR3 is TGTGCCAGCAGTACAGGTTTAATGTACAATGAGCAGTTCTTC.

As regards this clonotype: Mismatch with germline at one junction end may stem from a read error. V usage is TRBV7-2 and J usage is TRBJ1-1; maybe TRBD1 (6 bases). From germline, CDR1 is SGHTA and CDR2 FQGNSA. The CDR3 covers 13 residues. CDR3 DNA sequence: TGTGCCAGCAGCTTGAGAGGACAGCTTGAAGCCTTCTTT. It is translated as CASSLRGQLEAFF.

This clonotype appeared many times. J is TRBJ1-4 and V is TRBV18; 11 nucleotides agree with TRBD1. Trimming cost V 1 base and J 6 bases; bases outside gene matches: 4. Germline CDR1 is KGHSH and CDR2 is LQKENI. The CDR3 runs to 16 residues. The CDR3 DNA follows: TGTGCCAGCTCACCACTTGGACAGGGGGCCTATGAAAAACTGTTTTTT. This sequence encodes CASSPLGQGAYEKLFF.